This T cell receptor (beta chain) emerged from a study of T cell responses to AZD1222 COVID-19 vaccine. Points from the study as a whole: Spike regions recognized by vaccine-associated CD4 TCRs spanned the protein, led by 160-218 and 743-854. The donors showed a predominance of white British ancestry and of females, with possible underestimation of clonal diversity.

As regards this clone: Its antigen is unknown.

Second doses were pooled across both intervals (about 4 or about 12 weeks). CDR3 length: 12 residues. V lost 2 bases and J 4 bases, leaving 5 bases between the germline ends. The germline gives CDR1 SEHNR, CDR2 FQNEAQ (reference sequence). Data came from immunoSEQ multiplex PCR; TCRdb stores just in-frame clones and leaves some out. The profile shows 90,000 to 140,000 clones, 75% to 90% of them singletons. The material was peripheral blood, obtained 28 days after the second AZD1222 dose. This TCR derives from an adult who received the AZD1222 COVID-19 vaccine. The chain recombines TRBV7-9 with TRBJ2-5; D is unclear. The CDR3: CASSLTLETQYF. The CDR3 coding sequence is TGTGCCAGCAGCTTAACACTAGAGACCCAGTACTTC.